These 26 T cell receptor beta chains originate from one sample sequenced in a study of blood T cell repertoires in COVID-19. This table comes from immunoSEQ multiplex PCR, and its TCRdb copy is limited to in-frame clones, with some not included. The sample has about 220,000 clones, roughly four fifths seen once. Sequenced: PBMCs or T cells enriched from blood (not recorded which). All receptors come from a woman between 40 and 50 years old with acute COVID-19.

In the case of this clone: The sample holds other DNA sequences that translate to the same CDR3. The gene calls are TRBV19 and TRBJ1-5, with D maybe TRBD1 (5 bases). V was shortened by 1 base and J by 3 bases, with 10 bases between the two germline ends. Germline V gene lookup returns CDR1 LNHDA and CDR2 SQIVND (reference sequence). The CDR3 consists of 15 residues. CDR3 DNA: TGTGCCAGTAGTATAGTTTCAGGGTCCAATCAGCCCCAGCATTTT. This translates into CASSIVSGSNQPQHF.

The chain links TRBV2 to TRBJ2-3; 9 bases line up with TRBD2. The V gene end was trimmed by 3 bases and the J gene end by 0 bases; junction bases not matched to a gene: 1. The V gene's germline CDR1 is SNHLY and CDR2 FYNNEI. The length of the CDR3 is 15 residues. CDR3 nucleotides: TGTGCCAGCAGTGATGGACTAGCGAGCACAGATACGCAGTATTTT. Translating it yields CASSDGLASTDTQYF.

This clone was detected a few times. The rearrangement uses TRBV18 and TRBJ2-3, with 10 bases aligning to TRBD2. Germline loops: CDR1 KGHSH, CDR2 LQKENI. With V trimmed by 6 bases and J by 2 bases, 5 bases remained unmatched. The CDR3 spans 15 residues. CDR3 residues: CASSWTSGYTDTQYF. For the CDR3, the DNA is TGTGCCAGCTCCTGGACTAGCGGCTACACAGATACGCAGTATTTT.

This clone showed up just once. The chain uses TRBV13 and TRBJ1-3; 9 bases agree with TRBD1. V shed 5 bases and J 4 bases; nucleotides not matched to a gene: 3. CDR3 size: 14 residues. The germline CDR1 and CDR2 sequences are PRHDT and FYEKMQ (reference sequence). For the CDR3, the DNA is TGTGCCAGCAGCGGGACAGGGTTCGGAAACACCATATATTTT. Its translation: CASSGTGFGNTIYF.

The rearrangement links TRBV5-5 to TRBJ2-7; TRBD2 might be the D (6 bases). Germline V lookup: CDR1 SGHKS, CDR2 YYEKEE (reference sequence). Trimming left V 2 bases short and J 0 bases short, with 12 bases between. The CDR3 covers 15 residues. CDR3 protein: CASSLAGGSSYEQYF. The CDR3 region has the DNA TGTGCCAGCAGCTTAGCTGGAGGGAGCTCCTACGAGCAGTACTTC.

The chain links TRBV7-2 to TRBJ2-5; 9 bases fit TRBD1. The CDR3 consists of 16 residues. The germline V gene encodes CDR1 SGHTA and CDR2 FQGNSA. The ends lost 1 base at V and 4 bases at J; junction bases unmatched: 7. CDR3 sequence (DNA): TGTGCCAGCAGCTTAGGTTTCGGGACAGGGCTAGAGACCCAGTACTTC. As protein: CASSLGFGTGLETQYF.

This chain links TRBV6-5 with TRBJ2-5; D not certain. CDR3 size: 13 residues. Germline assignment: CDR1 MNHEY and CDR2 SVGAGI. Trimming stripped 8 bases from V and 5 bases from J, with 15 bases between. This CDR3 reads CASYTVGKETQYF. The CDR3 region has the DNA TGTGCCAGCTACACCGTGGGCAAGGAGACCCAGTACTTC.

The J gene is TRBJ1-5, the V gene TRBV15, with 7 bases that match TRBD1. Looked up from germline, CDR1 is LNHNV and CDR2 is YYDKDF (reference sequence). CDR3 length equals 15 residues. V dropped 1 base and J dropped 4; count of bases not matched to a gene: 4. CDR3 bases: TGTGCCACCAGCAGAGGAGGGGGCTGGAATCAGCCCCAGCATTTT. Translated, it gives CATSRGGGWNQPQHF.

In this sample, this clone turned up a few times. This chain joins TRBV5-6 and TRBJ2-4, with 9 bases aligning to TRBD1. The CDR3 loop spans 15 amino acids. Looked up from germline, CDR1 is SGHDT and CDR2 is YYEEEE. The trim removed 0 bases at V and 7 bases at J, leaving 5 bases unmatched. Here the CDR3 DNA reads TGTGCCAGCAGCTTGGGAGGGACAGGGATGAACATTCAGTACTTC. Amino acids: CASSLGGTGMNIQYF.

There are many counts of this clone. The chain is built from TRBV3-1 (or the pseudogene TRBV3-2) and TRBJ2-7; D gene unclear. V was clipped by 1 base and J by 6 bases, with 10 bases between them. The germline gives CDR1 LGHDT, CDR2 YNNKEL (reference sequence). This CDR3 is 13 amino acids long. CDR3 DNA: TGTGCCAGCAGCCAAGTGCTCTCGAGCGAGCAGTACTTC. Translated, it gives CASSQVLSSEQYF.

The chain is built from TRBV9 and TRBJ1-1; tentatively, D is TRBD1 (5 bases). V was pared by 2 bases and J by 8 bases, with 13 bases between. From germline, CDR1 is SGDLS and CDR2 YYNGEE. The CDR3 is 13 amino acids. The CDR3 here is CASSVDTVGEAFF. The CDR3 DNA reads TGTGCCAGCAGCGTGGACACGGTCGGGGAAGCTTTCTTT.

To note about this clone: Additional DNA sequences in this sample encode the identical CDR3. This chain connects TRBV28 to TRBJ2-5; tentative D call: TRBD2 (7 bases). Trimming cost V 5 bases and J 3 bases, with 13 bases left between them. The CDR3 is made up of 14 amino acids. CDR1 MDHEN and CDR2 SYDVKM come from the germline V gene. CDR3 sequence (DNA): TGTGCCAGCAGTCCCGGGGGGCGAGAAGAGACCCAGTACTTC. It is translated as CASSPGGREETQYF.

The chain couples TRBV21-1 to TRBJ2-5; the table's D call, TRBD2, was not checked against the DNA. TRBV21-1 is a pseudogene. This CDR3 is 16 amino acids long. The CDR3 loop reads CASSKGTSGKSQTQYF. The CDR3, as DNA: TGTGCCAGCAGCAAAGGGACTAGCGGGAAGTCCCAGACCCAGTACTTC.

J is TRBJ2-5 and V is TRBV7-9, with 10 positions matching TRBD1. The CDR3 is 14 residues long. Germline values: CDR1 SEHNR, CDR2 FQNEAQ (reference sequence). Germline trimming cut 2 bases from V and 4 bases from J; bases unmatched to any gene: 1. The CDR3 sequence is CASSLRTGGETQYF. The DNA of the CDR3 is TGTGCCAGCAGCTTACGGACAGGGGGAGAGACCCAGTACTTC.

The chain links TRBV7-9 to TRBJ2-3, with 15 nucleotides matching TRBD2. With 7 bases clipped from V and 3 bases from J, the junction kept 5 bases outside the gene matches. In germline, CDR1 is SEHNR, CDR2 FQNEAQ (reference sequence). This CDR3 contains 16 residues. CDR3 region: CASKGLAGGRTDTQYF. The CDR3 DNA reads TGTGCCAGCAAGGGACTAGCGGGAGGACGGACAGATACGCAGTATTTT.

The chain carries TRBV19 and TRBJ1-2; the match to TRBD1 covers 9 bases. CDR1 LNHDA and CDR2 SQIVND come from the germline V gene (reference sequence). The CDR3 runs 16 residues. V shed 4 bases, J shed 5 bases, and the junction held 11 bases outside the gene matches. The DNA of the CDR3 is TGTGCCAGTAGTACGGGACAGGGAACGAATGTGTATGGCTACACCTTC. It is translated as CASSTGQGTNVYGYTF.

This chain joins TRBV7-3 and TRBJ2-7, with D possibly being TRBD1 (6 bases). The CDR3 sequence is 15 residues long. CDR1 SGHTA and CDR2 FQGTGA come from the germline V gene. Trimming cost V 1 base and J 0 bases, with 10 bases left between them. CDR3 residues: CASSLMQGNSYEQYF. In DNA, the CDR3 is TGTGCCAGCAGCTTAATGCAGGGGAACTCCTACGAGCAGTACTTC.

This sequence joins TRBV6-5 and TRBJ1-1; the D gene is possibly TRBD1 (6 bases). In germline, CDR1 is MNHEY, CDR2 SVGAGI. V lost 6 bases to trimming and J lost 3 bases, with 14 bases between them. The length of the CDR3 is 14 residues. This CDR3 is CASRQQGIYTEAFF. In DNA form, the CDR3 reads TGTGCCAGCAGGCAACAGGGTATTTACACTGAAGCTTTCTTT.

This clone came up once. The chain has TRBV24-1 and TRBJ1-2; D perhaps matches TRBD1 (6 bases). The CDR3 runs 15 residues. Germline-derived CDR1 and CDR2 are KGHDR and SFDVKD. Trimming stripped 4 bases from V and 9 bases from J, with 20 bases between. Written as DNA, the CDR3 is TGTGCCACCAGTGACTCTCCCTCAGGGGCCGCCCGCTACACCTTC. It encodes CATSDSPSGAARYTF.

The chain joins TRBV28 to TRBJ1-2, with 7 bases aligning to TRBD1. Germline CDR1 is MDHEN and CDR2 is SYDVKM. The junction had 4 bases not matched to a gene; V was cut back by 4 bases and J by 8 bases. The CDR3 runs to 12 residues. CDR3 in DNA: TGTGCCAGCAGTTACAGGGGAAGAGGCTACACCTTC. This sequence encodes CASSYRGRGYTF.

On this clone: This sample includes further DNA sequences coding for the same CDR3. V usage is TRBV5-1 and J usage is TRBJ2-5; 9 positions agree with TRBD1. The V segment lost 3 bases and the J segment 5 bases; nucleotides outside the gene matches: 5. Germline CDR1 is SGHRS and CDR2 is YFSETQ. The CDR3 is made up of 14 amino acids. CDR3 in DNA: TGCGCCAGCAGCTCGACAGGGGGACTGGAGACCCAGTACTTC. Its protein is CASSSTGGLETQYF.

J is TRBJ1-2 and V is TRBV2; D gene uncertain. Looked up from germline, CDR1 is SNHLY and CDR2 is FYNNEI. The ends were cut back, 1 base at V and 0 bases at J, with 9 bases in the middle. The CDR3 has 15 amino acids. CDR3 residues: CASSEGRDPNYGYTF. In DNA, the CDR3 is TGTGCCAGCAGTGAAGGGAGGGATCCTAACTATGGCTACACCTTC.

This clone was seen only once. The V call is TRBV19, the J call TRBJ2-2, with D possibly TRBD1 on 6 matching bases. The CDR3 covers 15 residues. In germline, CDR1 is LNHDA, CDR2 SQIVND (reference sequence). V was pared by 7 bases and J by 0 bases, with 12 bases between. The CDR3 protein is CASKWGQTNTGELFF. The CDR3 region has the DNA TGTGCCAGTAAGTGGGGACAAACGAACACCGGGGAGCTGTTTTTT.

This sequence joins TRBV7-2 and TRBJ2-5, with 7 bases lining up with TRBD1. The germline V gene encodes CDR1 SGHTA and CDR2 FQGNSA. V shed 0 bases, J shed 5 bases, and the junction held 0 bases outside the gene matches. This CDR3 comprises 13 residues. DNA of the CDR3: TGTGCCAGCAGCTTAGCCAGGGGGGAGACCCAGTACTTC. Translated: CASSLARGETQYF.

This clone was seen more than once but under ten times. The chain uses TRBV5-1 and TRBJ2-7, with D maybe TRBD1 (6 bases). CDR1 and CDR2 (germline): SGHRS, YFSETQ. This CDR3 is built from 14 residues. Deletions cut 2 bases from V and 5 bases from J, with 14 bases between. The CDR3 is CASSFLQGPDEQYF. The CDR3 region has the DNA TGCGCCAGCAGCTTTTTACAGGGTCCGGACGAGCAGTACTTC.

This clone turned up a few times. This chain links TRBV2 with TRBJ1-2, with TRBD1 identical over 7 bases. V dropped 1 base and J dropped 3; count of bases not matched to a gene: 5. The CDR3 is 15 residues long. Germline V gives CDR1 SNHLY, CDR2 FYNNEI. CDR3 nucleotide sequence: TGTGCCAGCAGTGAAGGAGGGACAGCGGACTATGGCTACACCTTC. It encodes CASSEGGTADYGYTF.